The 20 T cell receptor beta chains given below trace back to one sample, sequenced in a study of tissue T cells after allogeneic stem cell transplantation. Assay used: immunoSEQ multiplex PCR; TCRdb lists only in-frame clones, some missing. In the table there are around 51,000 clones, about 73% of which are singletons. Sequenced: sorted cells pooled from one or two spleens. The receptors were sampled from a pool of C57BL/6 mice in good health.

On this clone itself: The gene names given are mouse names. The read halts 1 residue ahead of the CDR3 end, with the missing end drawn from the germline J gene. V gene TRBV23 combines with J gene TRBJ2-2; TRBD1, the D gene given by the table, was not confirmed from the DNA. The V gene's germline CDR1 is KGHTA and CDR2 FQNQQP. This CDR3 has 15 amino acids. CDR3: CSSSQSPRGTGQLYF. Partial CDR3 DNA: TGCTCCAGCAGTCAATCCCCGAGGGGAACCGGGCAGCTCTAC.

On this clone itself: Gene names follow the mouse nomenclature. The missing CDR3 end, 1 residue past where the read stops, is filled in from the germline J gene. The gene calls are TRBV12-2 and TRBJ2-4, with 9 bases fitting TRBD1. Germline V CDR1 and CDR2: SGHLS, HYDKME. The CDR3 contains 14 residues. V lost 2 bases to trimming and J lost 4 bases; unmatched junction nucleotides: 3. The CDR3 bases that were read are TGTGCCAGCTCTCCCGACAGGGGGAAAAACACCTTGTAC. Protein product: CASSPDRGKNTLY. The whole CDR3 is CASSPDRGKNTLYF.

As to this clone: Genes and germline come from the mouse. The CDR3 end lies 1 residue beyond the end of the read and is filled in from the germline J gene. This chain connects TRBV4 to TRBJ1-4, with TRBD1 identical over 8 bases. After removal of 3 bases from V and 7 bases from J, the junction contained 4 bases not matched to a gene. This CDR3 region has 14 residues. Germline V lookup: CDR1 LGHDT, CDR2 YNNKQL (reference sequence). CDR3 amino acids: CASSYRGRAERLFF. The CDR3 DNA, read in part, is TGTGCCAGCAGCTACAGGGGGCGCGCCGAAAGATTATTT.

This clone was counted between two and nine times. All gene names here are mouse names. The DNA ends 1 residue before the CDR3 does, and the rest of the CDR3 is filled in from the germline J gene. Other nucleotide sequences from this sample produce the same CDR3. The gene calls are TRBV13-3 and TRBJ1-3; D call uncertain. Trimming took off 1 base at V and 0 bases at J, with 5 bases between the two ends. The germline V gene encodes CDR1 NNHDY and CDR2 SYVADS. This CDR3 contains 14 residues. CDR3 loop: CASSDRDSGNTLYF. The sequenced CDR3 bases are TGTGCCAGCAGTGATAGGGATTCTGGAAATACGCTCTAT.

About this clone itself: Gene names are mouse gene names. The DNA read from the CDR3 is TGTGCAAGCAGCTGGGACAAAAACTCCGACTACACC. It is translated as CASSWDKNSDYT. The whole CDR3 protein is CASSWDKNSDYTF. The genes are TRBV16 and TRBJ1-2; a weak D match, TRBD1 (6 bases). The read terminates 1 residue ahead of where the CDR3 ends, so the germline J gene completes it. V gave up 4 bases and J gave up 1 base, with 7 bases separating them. CDR3 length: 13 residues. Germline V gene lookup returns CDR1 SGHSA and CDR2 FRNQAP.

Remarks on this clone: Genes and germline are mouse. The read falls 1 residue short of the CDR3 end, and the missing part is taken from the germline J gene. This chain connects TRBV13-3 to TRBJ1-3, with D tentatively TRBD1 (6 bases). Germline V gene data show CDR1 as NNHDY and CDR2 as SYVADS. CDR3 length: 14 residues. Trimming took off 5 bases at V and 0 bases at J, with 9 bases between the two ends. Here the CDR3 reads CASRGTTSGNTLYF. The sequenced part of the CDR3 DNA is TGTGCCAGCAGGGGGACAACTTCTGGAAATACGCTCTAT.

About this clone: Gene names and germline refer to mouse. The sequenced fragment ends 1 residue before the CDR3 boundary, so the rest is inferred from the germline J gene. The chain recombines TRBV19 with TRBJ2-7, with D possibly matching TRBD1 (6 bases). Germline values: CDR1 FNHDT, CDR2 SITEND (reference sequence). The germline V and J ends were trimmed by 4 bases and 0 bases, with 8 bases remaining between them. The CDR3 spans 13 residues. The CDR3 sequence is CASSGTISYEQYF. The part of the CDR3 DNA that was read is TGTGCCAGCAGTGGGACAATCTCCTATGAACAGTAC.

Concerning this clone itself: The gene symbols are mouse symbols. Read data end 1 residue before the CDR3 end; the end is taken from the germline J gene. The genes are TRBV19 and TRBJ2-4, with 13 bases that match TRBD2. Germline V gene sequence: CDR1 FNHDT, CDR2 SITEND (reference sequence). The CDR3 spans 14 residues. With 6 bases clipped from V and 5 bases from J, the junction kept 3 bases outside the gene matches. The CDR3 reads CASKRDWGGNTLYF. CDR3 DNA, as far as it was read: TGTGCCAGCAAGCGGGACTGGGGGGGAAACACCTTGTAC.

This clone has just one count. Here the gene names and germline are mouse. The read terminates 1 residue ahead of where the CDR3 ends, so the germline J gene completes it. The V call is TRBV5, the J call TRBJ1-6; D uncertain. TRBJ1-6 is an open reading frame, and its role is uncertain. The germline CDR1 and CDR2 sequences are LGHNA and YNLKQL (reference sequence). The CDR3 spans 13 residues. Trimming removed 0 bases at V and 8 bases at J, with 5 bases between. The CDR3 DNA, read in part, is TGTGCCAGCAGCCAAGACACCGATTCGCCCCTCTAC. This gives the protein CASSQDTDSPLY. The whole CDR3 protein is CASSQDTDSPLYF.

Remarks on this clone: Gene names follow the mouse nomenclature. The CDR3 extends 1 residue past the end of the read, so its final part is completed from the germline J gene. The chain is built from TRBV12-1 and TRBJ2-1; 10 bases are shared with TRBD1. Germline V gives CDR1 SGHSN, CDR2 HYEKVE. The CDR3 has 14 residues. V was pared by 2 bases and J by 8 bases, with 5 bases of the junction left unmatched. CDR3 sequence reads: CASSRQGARSEQFF. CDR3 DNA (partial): TGTGCCAGCTCTCGACAGGGGGCGAGGTCTGAGCAGTTC. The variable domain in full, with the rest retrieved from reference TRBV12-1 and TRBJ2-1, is DSGVVQSPRHIIKEKGGRSVLTCIPISGHSNVVWYQQTLGKELKFLIQHYEKVERDKGFLPSRFSVQQFDDYHSEMNMSALELEDSAMYFCASSRQGARSEQFFGPGTRLTVL.

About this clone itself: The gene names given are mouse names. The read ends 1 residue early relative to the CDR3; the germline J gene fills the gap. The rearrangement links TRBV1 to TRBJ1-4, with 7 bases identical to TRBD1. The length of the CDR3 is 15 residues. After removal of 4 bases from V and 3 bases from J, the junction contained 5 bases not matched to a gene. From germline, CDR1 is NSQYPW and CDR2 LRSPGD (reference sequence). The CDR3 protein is CTCSGQGPPNERLFF. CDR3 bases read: TGCACCTGCAGTGGACAGGGCCCTCCCAACGAAAGATTATTT.

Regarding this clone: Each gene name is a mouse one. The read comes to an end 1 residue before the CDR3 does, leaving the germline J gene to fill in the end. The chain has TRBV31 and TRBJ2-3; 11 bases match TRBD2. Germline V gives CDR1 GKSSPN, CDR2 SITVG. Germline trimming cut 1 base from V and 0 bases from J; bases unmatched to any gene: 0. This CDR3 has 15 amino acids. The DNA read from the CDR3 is TGTGCCTGGAGTCGGACTGGGGGGAGTGCAGAAACGCTGTAT. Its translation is CAWSRTGGSAETLY. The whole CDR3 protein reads CAWSRTGGSAETLYF.

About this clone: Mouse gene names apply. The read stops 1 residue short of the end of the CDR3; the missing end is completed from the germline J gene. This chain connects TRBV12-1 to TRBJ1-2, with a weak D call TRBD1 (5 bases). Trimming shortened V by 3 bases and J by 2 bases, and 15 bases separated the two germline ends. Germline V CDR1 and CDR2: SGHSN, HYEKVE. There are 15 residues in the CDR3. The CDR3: CASSWGRGGNSDYTF. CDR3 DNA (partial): TGTGCCAGCTCTTGGGGCCGGGGAGGGAACTCCGACTACACC.

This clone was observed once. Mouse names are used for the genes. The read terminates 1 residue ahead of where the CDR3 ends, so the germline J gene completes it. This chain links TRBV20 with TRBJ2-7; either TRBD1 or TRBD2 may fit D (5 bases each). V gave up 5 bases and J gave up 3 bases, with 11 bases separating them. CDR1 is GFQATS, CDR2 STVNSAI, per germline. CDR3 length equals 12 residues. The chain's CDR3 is CGAAGTVYEQYF. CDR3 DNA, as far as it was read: TGTGGTGCTGCCGGGACGGTCTATGAACAGTAC.

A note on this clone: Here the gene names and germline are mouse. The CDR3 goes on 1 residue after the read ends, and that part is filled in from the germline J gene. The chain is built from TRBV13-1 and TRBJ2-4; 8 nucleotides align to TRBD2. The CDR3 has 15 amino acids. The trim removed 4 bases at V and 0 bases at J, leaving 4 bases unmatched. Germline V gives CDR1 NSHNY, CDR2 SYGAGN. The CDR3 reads CASSRTGGSQNTLYF. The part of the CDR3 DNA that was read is TGTGCCAGCAGTCGTACTGGGGGTAGTCAAAACACCTTGTAC.

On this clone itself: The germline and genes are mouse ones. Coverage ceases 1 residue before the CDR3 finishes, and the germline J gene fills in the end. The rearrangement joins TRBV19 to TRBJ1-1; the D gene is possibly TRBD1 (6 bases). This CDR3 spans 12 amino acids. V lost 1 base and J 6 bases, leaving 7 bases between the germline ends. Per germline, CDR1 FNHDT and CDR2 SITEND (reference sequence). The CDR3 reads CASSISGAEVFF. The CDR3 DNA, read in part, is TGTGCCAGCAGTATATCAGGGGCAGAAGTCTTC.

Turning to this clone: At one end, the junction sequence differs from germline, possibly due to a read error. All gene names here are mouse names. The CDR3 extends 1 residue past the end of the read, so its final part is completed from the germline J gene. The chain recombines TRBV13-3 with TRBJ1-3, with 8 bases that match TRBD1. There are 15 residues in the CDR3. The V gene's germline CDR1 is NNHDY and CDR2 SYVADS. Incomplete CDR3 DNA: TGTGCCAGCAGTGATGACAGGGGGTGGGGAAATATGCTCTAT. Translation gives CASSDDRGWGNMLY. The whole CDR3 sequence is CASSDDRGWGNMLYF.

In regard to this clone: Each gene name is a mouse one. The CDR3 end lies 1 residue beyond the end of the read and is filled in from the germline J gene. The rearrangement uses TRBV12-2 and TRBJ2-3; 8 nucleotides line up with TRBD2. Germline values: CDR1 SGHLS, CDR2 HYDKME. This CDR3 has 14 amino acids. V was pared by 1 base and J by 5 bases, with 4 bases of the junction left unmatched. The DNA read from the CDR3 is TGTGCCAGCTCTCTGGGGGGGCGAGAAGAAACGCTGTAT. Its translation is CASSLGGREETLY. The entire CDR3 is CASSLGGREETLYF. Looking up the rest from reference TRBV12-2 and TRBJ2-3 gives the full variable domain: NSGVVQSPRYIIKGKGERSILKCIPISGHLSVAWYQQTQGQELKFFIQHYDKMERDKGNLPSRFSVQQFDDYHSEMNMSALELEDSAVYFCASSLGGREETLYFGSGTRLTVL.

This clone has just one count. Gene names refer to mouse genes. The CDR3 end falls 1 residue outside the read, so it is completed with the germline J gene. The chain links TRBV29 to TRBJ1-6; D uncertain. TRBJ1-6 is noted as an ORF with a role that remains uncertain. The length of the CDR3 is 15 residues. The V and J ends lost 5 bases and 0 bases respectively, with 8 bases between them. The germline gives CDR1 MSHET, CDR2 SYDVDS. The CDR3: CASSPDGSYNSPLYF. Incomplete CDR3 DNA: TGTGCTAGCAGTCCGGACGGTTCCTATAATTCGCCCCTCTAC.

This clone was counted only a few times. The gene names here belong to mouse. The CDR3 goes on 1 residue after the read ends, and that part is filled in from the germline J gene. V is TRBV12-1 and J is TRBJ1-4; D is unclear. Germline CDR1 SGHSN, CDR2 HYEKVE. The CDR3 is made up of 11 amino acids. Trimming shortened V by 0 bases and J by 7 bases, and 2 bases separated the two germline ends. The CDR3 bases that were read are TGTGCCAGCTCTCTCAGCGAAAGATTATTT. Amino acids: CASSLSERLF. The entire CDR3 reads CASSLSERLFF.